This TCR beta chain was sequenced in a study of cytomegalovirus exposure and HLA in healthy donors. Germline CDR1 is SGHVS and CDR2 is FQNEAQ. The length of the CDR3 is 17 residues. V trimming: 5 bases; J trimming: 9 bases; junction bases outside the gene matches: 18. PCR involved 60 Vbeta and 13 Jbeta primers. Generated by immunoSEQ multiplex PCR, the TCRdb table keeps only in-frame clones and is missing some. This table holds 150,000 to 200,000 clones, 75% found once. Overall study findings and caveats: The records held CMV serostatus as the only immune exposure information.

Turning to this clone: Its antigen is unidentified.

The source material was PBMCs. The chain employs TRBV7-8 and TRBJ1-5; 8 bases map to TRBD1. The receptor was isolated from a woman aged 50 to 60 in good health and CMV-seropositive. The CDR3 DNA reads TGTGCCAGCAGCCCCGTAGGGGCAGGGGGCCCTCGGGGGCCCCAGCATTTT. It yields the protein CASSPVGAGGPRGPQHF.